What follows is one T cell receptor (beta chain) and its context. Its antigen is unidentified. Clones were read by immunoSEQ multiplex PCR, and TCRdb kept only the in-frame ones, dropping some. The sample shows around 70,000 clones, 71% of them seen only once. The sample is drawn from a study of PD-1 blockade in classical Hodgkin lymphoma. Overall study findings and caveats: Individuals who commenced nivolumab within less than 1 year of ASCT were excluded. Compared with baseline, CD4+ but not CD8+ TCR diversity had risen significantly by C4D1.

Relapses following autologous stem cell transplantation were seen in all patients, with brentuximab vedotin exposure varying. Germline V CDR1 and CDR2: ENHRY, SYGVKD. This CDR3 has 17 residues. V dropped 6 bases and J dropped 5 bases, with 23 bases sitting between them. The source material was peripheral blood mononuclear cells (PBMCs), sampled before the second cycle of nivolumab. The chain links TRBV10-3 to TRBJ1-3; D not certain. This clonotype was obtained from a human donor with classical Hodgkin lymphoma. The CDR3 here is CAIRDLSLVKGRNTIYF. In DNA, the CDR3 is TGTGCCATCAGGGATTTATCGTTAGTGAAAGGGAGAAACACCATATATTTT.